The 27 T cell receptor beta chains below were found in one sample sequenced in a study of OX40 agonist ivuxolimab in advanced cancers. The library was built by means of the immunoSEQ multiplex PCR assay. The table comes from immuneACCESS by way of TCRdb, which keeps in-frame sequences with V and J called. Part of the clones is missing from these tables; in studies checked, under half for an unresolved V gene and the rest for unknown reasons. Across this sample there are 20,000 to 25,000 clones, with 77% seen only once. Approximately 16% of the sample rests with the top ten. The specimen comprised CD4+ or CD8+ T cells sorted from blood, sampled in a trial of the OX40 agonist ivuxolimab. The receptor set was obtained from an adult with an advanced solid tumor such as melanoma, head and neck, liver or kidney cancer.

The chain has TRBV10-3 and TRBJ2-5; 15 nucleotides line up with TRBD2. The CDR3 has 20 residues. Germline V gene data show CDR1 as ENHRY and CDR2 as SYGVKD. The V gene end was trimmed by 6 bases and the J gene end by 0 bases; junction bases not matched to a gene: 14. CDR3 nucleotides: TGTGCCATCAGCAAACTCCCGGGACTAGCGGGGGGCACGTACCAAGAGACCCAGTACTTC. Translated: CAISKLPGLAGGTYQETQYF.

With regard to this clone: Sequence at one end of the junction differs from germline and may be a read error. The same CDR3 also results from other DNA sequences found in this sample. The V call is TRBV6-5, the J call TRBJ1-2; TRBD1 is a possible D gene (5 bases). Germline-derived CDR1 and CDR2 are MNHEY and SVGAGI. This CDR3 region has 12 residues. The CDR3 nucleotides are TGTGCCAGCAGTTACAGGACGGGGGATTGGGTCTTC. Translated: CASSYRTGDWVF.

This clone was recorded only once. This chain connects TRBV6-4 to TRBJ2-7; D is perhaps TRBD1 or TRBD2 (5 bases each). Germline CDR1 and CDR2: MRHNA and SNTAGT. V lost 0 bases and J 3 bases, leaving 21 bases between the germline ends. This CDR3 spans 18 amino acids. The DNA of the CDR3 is TGTGCCAGCAGTGACTCGAGGGGACGGGCCAGCCGGAACTACGAGCAGTACTTC. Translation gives CASSDSRGRASRNYEQYF.

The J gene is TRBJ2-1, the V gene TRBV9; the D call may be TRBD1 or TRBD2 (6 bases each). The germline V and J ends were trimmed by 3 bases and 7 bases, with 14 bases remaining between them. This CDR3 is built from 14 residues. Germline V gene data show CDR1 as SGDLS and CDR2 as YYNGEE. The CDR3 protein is CASSGGALRNEQFF. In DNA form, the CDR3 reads TGTGCCAGCAGCGGGGGGGCGCTGAGAAATGAGCAGTTCTTC.

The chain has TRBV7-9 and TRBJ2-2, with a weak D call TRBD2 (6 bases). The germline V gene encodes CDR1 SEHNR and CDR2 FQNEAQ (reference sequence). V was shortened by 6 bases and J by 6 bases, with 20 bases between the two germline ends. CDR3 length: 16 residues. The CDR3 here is CASSDSRRGFSGELFF. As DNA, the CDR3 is TGTGCCAGCAGTGATTCGAGGCGGGGCTTTTCCGGGGAGCTGTTTTTT.

Written as DNA, the CDR3 is TGTGCCAGCAGCCAAATCGGGGGGACCACAGATACGCAGTATTTT. Translation gives CASSQIGGTTDTQYF. The rearrangement uses TRBV4-2 and TRBJ2-3; 7 bases map to TRBD2. The CDR3 totals 15 residues. Trimming at V came to 2 bases and at J to 2 bases, leaving 4 bases not matched to a gene. Per the germline V gene, CDR1 is LGHNA and CDR2 is YNFKEQ.

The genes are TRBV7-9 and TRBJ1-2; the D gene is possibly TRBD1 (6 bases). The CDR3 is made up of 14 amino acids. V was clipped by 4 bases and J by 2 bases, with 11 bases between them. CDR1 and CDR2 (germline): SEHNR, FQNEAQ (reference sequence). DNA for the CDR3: TGTGCCAGCAGCTCGACAGGTGGAAACTATGGCTACACCTTC. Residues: CASSSTGGNYGYTF.

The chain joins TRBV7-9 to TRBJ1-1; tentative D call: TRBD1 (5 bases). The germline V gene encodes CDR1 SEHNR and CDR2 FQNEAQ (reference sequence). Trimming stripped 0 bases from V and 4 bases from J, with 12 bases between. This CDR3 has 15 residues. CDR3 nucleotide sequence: TGTGCCAGCAGCTTAGCTGGGGCTGAGTTCACTGAAGCTTTCTTT. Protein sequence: CASSLAGAEFTEAFF.

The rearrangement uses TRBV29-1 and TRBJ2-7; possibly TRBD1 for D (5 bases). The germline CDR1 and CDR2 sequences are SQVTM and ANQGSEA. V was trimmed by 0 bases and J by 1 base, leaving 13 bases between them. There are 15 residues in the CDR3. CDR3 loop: CSVEDLTTGSYEQYF. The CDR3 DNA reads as TGCAGCGTTGAAGATTTAACAACAGGTTCCTACGAGCAGTACTTC.

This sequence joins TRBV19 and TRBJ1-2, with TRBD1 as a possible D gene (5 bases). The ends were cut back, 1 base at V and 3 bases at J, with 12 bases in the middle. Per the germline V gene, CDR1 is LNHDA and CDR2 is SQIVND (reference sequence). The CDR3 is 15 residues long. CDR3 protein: CASSIATGPDYGYTF. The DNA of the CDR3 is TGTGCCAGTAGTATAGCGACGGGGCCGGACTATGGCTACACCTTC. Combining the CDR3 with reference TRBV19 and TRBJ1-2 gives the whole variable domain DGGITQSPKYLFRKEGQNVTLSCEQNLNHDAMYWYRQDPGQGLRLIYYSQIVNDFQKGDIAEGYSVSREKKESFPLTVTSAQKNPTAFYLCASSIATGPDYGYTFGSGTRLTVV.

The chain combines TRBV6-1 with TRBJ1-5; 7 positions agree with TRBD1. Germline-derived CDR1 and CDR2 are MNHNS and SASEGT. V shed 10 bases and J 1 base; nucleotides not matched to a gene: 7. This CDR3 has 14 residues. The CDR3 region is CAINRGSSNQPQHF. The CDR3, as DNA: TGTGCCATCAACAGGGGAAGCAGCAATCAGCCCCAGCATTTT.

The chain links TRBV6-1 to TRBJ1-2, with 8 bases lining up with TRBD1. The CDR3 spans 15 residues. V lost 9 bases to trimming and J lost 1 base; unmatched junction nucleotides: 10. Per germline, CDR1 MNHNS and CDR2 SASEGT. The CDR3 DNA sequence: TGTGCCAGTCACAAAACGGGACAGGTTAACTATGGCTACACCTTC. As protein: CASHKTGQVNYGYTF.

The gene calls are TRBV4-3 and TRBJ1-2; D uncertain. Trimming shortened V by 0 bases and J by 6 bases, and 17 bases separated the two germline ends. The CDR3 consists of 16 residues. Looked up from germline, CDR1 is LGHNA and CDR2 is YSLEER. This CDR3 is CASSQDWAGIENGYTF. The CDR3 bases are TGCGCCAGCAGCCAAGATTGGGCGGGTATCGAGAATGGCTACACCTTC.

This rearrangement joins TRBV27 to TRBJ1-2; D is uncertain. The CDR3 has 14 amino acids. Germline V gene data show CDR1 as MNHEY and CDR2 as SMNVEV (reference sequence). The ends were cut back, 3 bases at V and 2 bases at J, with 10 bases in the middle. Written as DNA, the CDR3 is TGTGCCAGCAGTTTTGGAGTCCCCAACTATGGCTACACCTTC. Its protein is CASSFGVPNYGYTF.

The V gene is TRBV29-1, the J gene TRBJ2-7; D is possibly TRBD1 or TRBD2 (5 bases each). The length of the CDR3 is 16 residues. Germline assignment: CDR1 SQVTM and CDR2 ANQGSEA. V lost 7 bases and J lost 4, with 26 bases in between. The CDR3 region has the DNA TGCAGCGCCGAGAAACCGACCGGGACCAACCTTTACGAGCAGTACTTC. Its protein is CSAEKPTGTNLYEQYF.

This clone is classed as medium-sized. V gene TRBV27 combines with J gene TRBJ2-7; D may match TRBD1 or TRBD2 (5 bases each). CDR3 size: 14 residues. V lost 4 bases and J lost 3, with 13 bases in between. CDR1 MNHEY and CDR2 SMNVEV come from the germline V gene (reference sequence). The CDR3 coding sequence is TGTGCCAGCAGTTCACCGGGACGGGTCTACGAGCAGTACTTC. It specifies CASSSPGRVYEQYF.

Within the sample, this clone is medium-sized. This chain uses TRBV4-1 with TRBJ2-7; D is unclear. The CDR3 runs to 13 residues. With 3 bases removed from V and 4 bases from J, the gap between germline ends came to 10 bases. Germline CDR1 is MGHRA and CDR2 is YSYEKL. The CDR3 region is CASSHQPSYEQYF. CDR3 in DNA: TGCGCCAGCAGCCATCAGCCGTCATACGAGCAGTACTTC.

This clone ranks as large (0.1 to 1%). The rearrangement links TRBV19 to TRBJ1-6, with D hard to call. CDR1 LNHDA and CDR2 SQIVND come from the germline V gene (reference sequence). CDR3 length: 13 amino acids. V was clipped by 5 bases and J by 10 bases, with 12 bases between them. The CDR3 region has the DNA TGTGCCAGTAGTGTCGGGGTTGGATCACCCCTCCACTTT. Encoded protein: CASSVGVGSPLHF.

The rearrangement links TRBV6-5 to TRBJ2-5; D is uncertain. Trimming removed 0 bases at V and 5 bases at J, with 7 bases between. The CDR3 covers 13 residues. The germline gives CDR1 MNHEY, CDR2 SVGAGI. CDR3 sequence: CASSYSGYETQYF. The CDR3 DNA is TGTGCCAGCAGTTACTCAGGTTACGAGACCCAGTACTTC.

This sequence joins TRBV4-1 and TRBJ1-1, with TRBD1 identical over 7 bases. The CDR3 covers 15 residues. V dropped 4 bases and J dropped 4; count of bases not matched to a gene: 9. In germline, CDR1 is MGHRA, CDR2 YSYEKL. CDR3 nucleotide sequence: TGCGCCAGCAGCCGCAACATGCAGGGGGTCACTGAAGCTTTCTTT. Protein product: CASSRNMQGVTEAFF.

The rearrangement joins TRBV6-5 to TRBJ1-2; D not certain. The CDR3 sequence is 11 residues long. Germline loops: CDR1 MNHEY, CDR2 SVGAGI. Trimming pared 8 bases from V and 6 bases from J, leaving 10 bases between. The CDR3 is CASLGAHGYTF. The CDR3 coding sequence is TGTGCCAGCCTGGGCGCGCATGGCTACACCTTC.

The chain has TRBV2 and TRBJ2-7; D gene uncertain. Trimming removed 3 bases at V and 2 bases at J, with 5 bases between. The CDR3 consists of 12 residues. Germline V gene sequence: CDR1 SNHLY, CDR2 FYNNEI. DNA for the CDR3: TGTGCCAGCAGTGACAAAGCCTACGAGCAGTACTTC. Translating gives CASSDKAYEQYF.

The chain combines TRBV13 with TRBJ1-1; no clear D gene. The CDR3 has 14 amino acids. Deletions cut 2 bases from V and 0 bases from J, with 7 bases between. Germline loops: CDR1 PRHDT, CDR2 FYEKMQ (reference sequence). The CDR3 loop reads CASSLPILNTEAFF. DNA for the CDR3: TGTGCCAGCAGCTTACCTATACTGAACACTGAAGCTTTCTTT.

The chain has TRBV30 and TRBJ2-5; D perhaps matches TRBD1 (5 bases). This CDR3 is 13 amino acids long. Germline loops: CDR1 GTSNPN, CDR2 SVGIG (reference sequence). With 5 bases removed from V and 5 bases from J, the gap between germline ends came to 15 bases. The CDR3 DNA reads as TGTGCCTGGCAGATCAGGGTCGGCGAGACCCAGTACTTC. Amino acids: CAWQIRVGETQYF.

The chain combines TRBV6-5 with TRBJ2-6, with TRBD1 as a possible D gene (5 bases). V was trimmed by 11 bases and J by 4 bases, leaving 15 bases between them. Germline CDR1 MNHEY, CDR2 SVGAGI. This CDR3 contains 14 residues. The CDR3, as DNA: TGTGCCGTTACGACAGTCTCGGGGGCCAACGTCCTGACTTTC. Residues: CAVTTVSGANVLTF.

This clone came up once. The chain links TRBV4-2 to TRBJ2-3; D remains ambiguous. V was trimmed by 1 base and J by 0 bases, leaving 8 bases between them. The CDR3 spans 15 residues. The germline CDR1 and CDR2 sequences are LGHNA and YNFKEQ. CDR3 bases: TGTGCCAGCAGCCAAGGGCAGAGTAGCACAGATACGCAGTATTTT. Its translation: CASSQGQSSTDTQYF.

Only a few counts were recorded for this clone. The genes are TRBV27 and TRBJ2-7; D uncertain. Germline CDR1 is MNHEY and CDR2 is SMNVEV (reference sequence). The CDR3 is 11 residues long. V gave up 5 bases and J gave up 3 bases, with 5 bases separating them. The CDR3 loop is CASSGVYEQYF. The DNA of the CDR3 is TGTGCCAGCAGTGGAGTCTACGAGCAGTACTTC.